The clone carrying this T cell receptor beta chain was counted between two and nine times. The V end lost 2 bases, the J end lost 5 bases, and 4 bases lay between the germline ends. Germline assignment: CDR1 KGHSH and CDR2 LQKENI. The CDR3 consists of 12 residues. This record comes from a study of CD8+ T cells in alopecia areata. Isolated RNA was reverse transcribed into cDNA used as the sequencing template. Only in-frame clones appear in the TCRdb table, and some are missing; sequencing was by immunoSEQ multiplex PCR. The sample includes 110,000 or so clones, 55% to 70% of them seen just once. The sequencing input was NKG2D-low CD8+ T cells sorted from blood. The chain has TRBV18 and TRBJ2-1; D is unresolved. This TCR came from a human donor with alopecia areata. The CDR3 DNA follows: TGTGCCAGCTCACCAGCGGACAATGAGCAGTTCTTC. As protein: CASSPADNEQFF.